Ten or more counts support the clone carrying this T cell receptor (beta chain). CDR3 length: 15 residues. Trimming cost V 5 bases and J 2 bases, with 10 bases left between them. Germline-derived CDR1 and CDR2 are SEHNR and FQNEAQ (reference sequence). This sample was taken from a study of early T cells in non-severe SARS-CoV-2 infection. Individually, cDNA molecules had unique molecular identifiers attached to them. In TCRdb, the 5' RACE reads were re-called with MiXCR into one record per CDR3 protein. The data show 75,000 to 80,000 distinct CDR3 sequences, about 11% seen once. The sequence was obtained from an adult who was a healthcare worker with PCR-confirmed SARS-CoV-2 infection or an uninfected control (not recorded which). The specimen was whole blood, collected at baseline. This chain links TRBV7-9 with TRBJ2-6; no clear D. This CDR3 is CASSPQRAGANVLTF. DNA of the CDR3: TGTGCCAGCAGCCCACAGCGTGCTGGGGCCAACGTCCTGACTTTC.